The 10 T cell receptor beta chains below come from one sample, sequenced in a study of shared clonotypes between healthy human individuals. Assay: immunoSEQ multiplex PCR; the TCRdb copy retains only in-frame clones and omits some. The table lists around 1,000,000 clones, roughly 80% of them singletons. The source material was memory CD4+ T cells from PBMCs. Documented subset: CD45RA-negative fraction. The receptors derive from a young man in good health. Some clones in this sample may be carry-over from other donors' samples.

This clone has a handful of counts. This sequence joins TRBV9 and TRBJ2-7, with 7 positions matching TRBD2. Germline loops: CDR1 SGDLS, CDR2 YYNGEE. V gave up 2 bases and J gave up 7 bases; unmatched junction bases: 9. The CDR3 runs 14 residues. CDR3 DNA: TGTGCCAGCAGCGTGTCGAACTGGGGAGGGGAGCAGTACTTC. Translated: CASSVSNWGGEQYF.

The rearrangement joins TRBV9 to TRBJ1-5, with D perhaps matching TRBD1 (5 bases). Per the germline V gene, CDR1 is SGDLS and CDR2 is YYNGEE. V was clipped by 4 bases and J by 6 bases, with 14 bases between them. This CDR3 is built from 14 residues. CDR3 region: CASSSGAGGQPQHF. As DNA, the CDR3 is TGTGCCAGCAGCAGCGGGGCTGGAGGTCAGCCCCAGCATTTT.

This chain joins TRBV27 and TRBJ2-7, with D possibly TRBD1 on 6 matching bases. The CDR3 is 14 amino acids. The germline CDR1 and CDR2 sequences are MNHEY and SMNVEV (reference sequence). V gave up 3 bases and J gave up 2 bases, with 11 bases separating them. CDR3 residues: CASSFLDRTYEQYF. CDR3 nucleotide sequence: TGTGCCAGCAGTTTCCTGGACAGAACCTACGAGCAGTACTTC.

The chain joins TRBV28 to TRBJ2-6; maybe TRBD2 (7 bases). Between the trimmed V and J ends, which lost 6 bases and 9 bases, there was a span of 21 bases. This CDR3 contains 16 residues. The germline V gene has CDR1 MDHEN and CDR2 SYDVKM. The CDR3, as DNA: TGTGCCAGCAGCGCCTCCGGGAGGCAGACAGGCAACGTCCTGACTTTC. It codes for CASSASGRQTGNVLTF. Combining the CDR3 with reference TRBV28 and TRBJ2-6 gives the whole variable domain DVKVTQSSRYLVKRTGEKVFLECVQDMDHENMFWYRQDPGLGLRLIYFSYDVKMKEKGDIPEGYSVSREKKERFSLILESASTNQTSMYLCASSASGRQTGNVLTFGAGSRLTVL.

This clone has just a few counts. This chain connects TRBV5-6 to TRBJ2-1, with 10 positions matching TRBD2. This CDR3 has 17 amino acids. Germline CDR1 is SGHDT and CDR2 is YYEEEE. Unmatched junction bases numbered 16, after V lost 4 bases and J lost 9 bases. The CDR3 sequence is CASSLRTSGRGRTEQFF. CDR3 nucleotide sequence: TGTGCCAGCAGCCTCCGGACTAGCGGAAGGGGGAGGACTGAGCAGTTCTTC.

The chain employs TRBV5-1 and TRBJ2-1; 9 positions agree with TRBD2. CDR3 size: 19 residues. CDR1 is SGHRS, CDR2 YFSETQ, per germline. Germline trimming cut 4 bases from V and 1 base from J; bases unmatched to any gene: 15. This chain's CDR3 is CASSPPGGRAWSSYNEQFF. The DNA of the CDR3 is TGCGCCAGCAGCCCCCCCGGCGGGAGGGCCTGGTCTTCCTACAATGAGCAGTTCTTC.

V and J are TRBV10-1 and TRBJ2-5; 9 bases are a match to TRBD1. The better agreement between TRBJ2-7 and the DNA end casts doubt on the J call. The CDR3 totals 13 residues. Looked up from germline, CDR1 is WNHNN and CDR2 is SYGVQD (reference sequence). The CDR3 protein is CANKGQGRNEQYF. The CDR3 DNA is TGCGCCAACAAGGGACAGGGCAGAAACGAGCAGTACTTC.

This chain links TRBV6-1 with TRBJ1-3; no definite D call. This CDR3 has 13 amino acids. V shed 7 bases and J shed 0 bases, with 7 bases lying between them. Germline loops: CDR1 MNHNS, CDR2 SASEGT. CDR3 DNA sequence: TGTGCCAGCACAGCCCTCTCTGGAAACACCATATATTTT. Translated: CASTALSGNTIYF.

Details on this clone: This CDR3 is also generated by other DNA sequences in the sample. The chain carries TRBV7-8 and TRBJ2-7; 7 bases are a match to TRBD1. The J segment lost 0 bases and the V segment lost 5 bases, leaving 4 bases of the junction unmatched. Germline V lookup: CDR1 SGHVS, CDR2 FQNEAQ. This CDR3 region has 14 residues. The CDR3 DNA reads as TGTGCCAGCAGCCTCCGGGACAGCTCCTACGAGCAGTACTTC. It specifies CASSLRDSSYEQYF.

This chain joins TRBV6-5 and TRBJ1-4; TRBD1 agrees at 12 bases. The V segment lost 6 bases and the J segment 8 bases; nucleotides outside the gene matches: 7. This CDR3 spans 15 amino acids. Germline V gene data show CDR1 as MNHEY and CDR2 as SVGAGI. For the CDR3, the DNA is TGTGCCAGCAGCCGGACCGGGACAGGGGGCGAAAAACTGTTTTTT. Encoded protein: CASSRTGTGGEKLFF.